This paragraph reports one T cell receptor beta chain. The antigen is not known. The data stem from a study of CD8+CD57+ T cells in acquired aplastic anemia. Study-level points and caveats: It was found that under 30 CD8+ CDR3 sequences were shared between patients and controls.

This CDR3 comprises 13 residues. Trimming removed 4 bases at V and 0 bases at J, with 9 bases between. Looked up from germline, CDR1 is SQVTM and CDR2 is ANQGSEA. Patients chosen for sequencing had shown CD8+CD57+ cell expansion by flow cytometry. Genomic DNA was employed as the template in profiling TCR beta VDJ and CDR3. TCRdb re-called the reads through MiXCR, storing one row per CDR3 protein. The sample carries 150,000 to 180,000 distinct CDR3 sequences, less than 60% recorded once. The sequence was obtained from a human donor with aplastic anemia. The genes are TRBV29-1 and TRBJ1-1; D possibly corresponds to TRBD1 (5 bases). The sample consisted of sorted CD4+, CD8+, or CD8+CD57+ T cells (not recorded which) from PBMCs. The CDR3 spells CSVVSGLNTEAFF. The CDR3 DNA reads TGCAGCGTTGTCTCAGGGCTGAACACTGAAGCTTTCTTT.